Sequencing of this TCR beta chain was carried out in a study of shared clonotypes between healthy human individuals. Study as a whole: Ranging from 18 to 49 in age, donors were a couple of women and a few men. General study points: Naive subsets tended to show greater estimated richness than memory subsets.

Terminally differentiated effector memory CD45RA+ cells were left out of the naive CD8 fraction, which was CD45RO-negative and positively selected for CCR7. About this clone: As yet, its antigen is unknown.

Genomic DNA of each subset was evenly split across several immunoSEQ plates. Measured with immunoSEQ multiplex PCR; TCRdb has only the in-frame clones, and not every one. The sample records roughly 850,000 clones, around 96% being singletons. The germline V and J ends were trimmed by 5 bases and 0 bases, with 22 bases remaining between them. Germline values: CDR1 MDHEN, CDR2 SYDVKM. The CDR3 loop spans 18 amino acids. The rearrangement links TRBV28 to TRBJ1-1; D may be TRBD1 (5 bases). Sequenced sample: naive CD8+ T cells sorted from blood. The source of this sequence is a man aged 30 to 45 in good health. CDR3 protein: CASSLPYQTATMNTEAFF. DNA of the CDR3: TGTGCCAGCAGTCTCCCTTACCAGACAGCAACCATGAACACTGAAGCTTTCTTT.